The 31 T cell receptor beta chains reported below all come from one sample, sequenced in a study of CD8 T cells in Susac syndrome. Reverse transcription used about 0.45 to 1 ug RNA and random hexamers. Each CDR3 protein gets one entry after TCRdb re-called the immunoSEQ multiplex PCR reads with MiXCR. The sample has approximately 180,000 distinct CDR3 sequences; more than 90% are singletons. Source material: CD4+ T cells from PBMCs. Receptors originate from a human donor with multiple sclerosis.

This clonotype was counted a single time. The rearrangement links TRBV2 to TRBJ2-6; D gene unclear. This CDR3 has 16 residues. The ends were cut back, 4 bases at V and 2 bases at J, with 12 bases in the middle. CDR1 is SNHLY, CDR2 FYNNEI, per germline. The CDR3, as DNA: TGTGCCAGCAGTGCGAACGGAGCTACTGGGGCCAACGTCCTGACTTTC. It specifies CASSANGATGANVLTF. The complete variable domain, with remaining parts taken from reference TRBV2 and TRBJ2-6, reads EPEVTQTPSHQVTQMGQEVILRCVPISNHLYFYWYRQILGQKVEFLVSFYNNEISEKSEIFDDQFSVERPDGSNFTLKIRSTKLEDSAMYFCASSANGATGANVLTFGAGSRLTVL.

The chain carries TRBV30 and TRBJ1-5, with D possibly TRBD1 on 5 matching bases. Trimming cost V 5 bases and J 3 bases, with 14 bases left between them. Germline values: CDR1 GTSNPN, CDR2 SVGIG (reference sequence). CDR3 length: 14 residues. CDR3 coding DNA: TGTGCCTGGTCAACCCCAGGGCCCAATCAGCCCCAGCATTTT. This sequence encodes CAWSTPGPNQPQHF.

The V gene is TRBV9, the J gene TRBJ2-2; D gene ambiguous. This CDR3 is 14 amino acids long. The V end lost 3 bases, the J end lost 1 base, and 7 bases lay between the germline ends. Germline V lookup: CDR1 SGDLS, CDR2 YYNGEE. The CDR3 loop reads CASSGVVNTGELFF. The CDR3 region has the DNA TGTGCCAGCAGCGGTGTGGTGAACACCGGGGAGCTGTTTTTT. Together with reference TRBV9 and TRBJ2-2, the CDR3 gives the full variable domain: DSGVTQTPKHLITATGQRVTLRCSPRSGDLSVYWYQQSLDQGLQFLIQYYNGEERAKGNILERFSAQQFPDLHSELNLSSLELGDSALYFCASSGVVNTGELFFGEGSRLTVL.

The V call is TRBV30, the J call TRBJ1-6; TRBD1 matches 7 bases. Unmatched junction bases numbered 2, after V lost 3 bases and J lost 0 bases. Germline V lookup: CDR1 GTSNPN, CDR2 SVGIG (reference sequence). The CDR3 is 15 residues long. As DNA, the CDR3 is TGTGCCTGGAGGGGACAGAGCTCCTATAATTCACCCCTCCACTTT. This gives the protein CAWRGQSSYNSPLHF.

The chain has TRBV4-2 and TRBJ2-3; TRBD1 matches 8 bases. The CDR3 is 16 amino acids. Looked up from germline, CDR1 is LGHNA and CDR2 is YNFKEQ. Trimming cost V 1 base and J 3 bases; bases outside gene matches: 6. The CDR3 DNA is TGTGCCAGCAGCCAAGTTACAGGGGGTAGGACAGATACGCAGTATTTT. Translating it yields CASSQVTGGRTDTQYF.

The chain employs TRBV7-2 and TRBJ2-7; D is ambiguous. Trimming shortened V by 5 bases and J by 1 base, and 12 bases separated the two germline ends. This CDR3 region has 14 residues. Germline-derived CDR1 and CDR2 are SGHTA and FQGNSA. The CDR3 sequence is CASSIRVASYEQYF. The CDR3 DNA is TGTGCCAGCAGCATCCGGGTCGCATCCTACGAGCAGTACTTC.

The chain links TRBV5-4 to TRBJ1-4; D is uncertain. Trimming stripped 1 base from V and 3 bases from J, with 10 bases between. CDR1 SGHNT and CDR2 YYREEE come from the germline V gene (reference sequence). CDR3 size: 15 residues. CDR3: CASSLRSPANEKLFF. Here the CDR3 DNA reads TGTGCCAGCAGCTTGCGATCCCCGGCTAATGAAAAACTGTTTTTT.

Turning to this clonotype: A read error may account for a junction end that differs from germline. The CDR3 protein is CSAGDRATDTQYF. CDR3 DNA: TGCAGTGCTGGAGACAGAGCCACAGATACGCAGTATTTT. The chain employs TRBV20-1 and TRBJ2-3, with D maybe TRBD1 (5 bases). The CDR3 consists of 13 residues. Looked up from germline, CDR1 is DFQATT and CDR2 is SNEGSKA (reference sequence).

J is TRBJ1-6 and V is TRBV20-1; 7 nucleotides line up with TRBD1. The CDR3 runs 15 residues. V trimming: 2 bases; J trimming: 3 bases; junction bases outside the gene matches: 4. Germline V gene data show CDR1 as DFQATT and CDR2 as SNEGSKA (reference sequence). CDR3 loop: CSARPGTVYNSPLHF. DNA for the CDR3: TGCAGTGCTAGACCCGGGACAGTCTATAATTCACCCCTCCACTTT.

The chain is built from TRBV3-1 and TRBJ1-1; D gene ambiguous. In germline, CDR1 is LGHDT, CDR2 YNNKEL (reference sequence). The CDR3 totals 14 residues. V was trimmed by 7 bases and J by 6 bases, leaving 18 bases between them. CDR3 protein: CASTHDKGLAEAFF. The CDR3 DNA is TGTGCCAGCACCCACGATAAGGGTCTAGCTGAAGCTTTCTTT.

The chain carries TRBV3-1 and TRBJ2-7; D might be TRBD2 (6 bases). The CDR3 sequence is 13 residues long. Between the trimmed V and J ends, which lost 6 bases and 2 bases, there was a span of 11 bases. Germline CDR1 LGHDT, CDR2 YNNKEL (reference sequence). CDR3 bases: TGTGCCAGCAGGGGTGGGGGGACCTACGAGCAGTACTTC. This sequence encodes CASRGGGTYEQYF.

The CDR3 DNA reads as TGTGCCAGCACTCCCGGACAGGTCAACTATGGCTACACCTTC. Translation: CASTPGQVNYGYTF. The rearrangement links TRBV6-6 to TRBJ1-2, with 7 positions matching TRBD1. There are 14 residues in the CDR3. Per the germline V gene, CDR1 is MNHNY and CDR2 is SVGAGI (reference sequence). With 7 bases clipped from V and 2 bases from J, the junction kept 7 bases outside the gene matches.

This chain links TRBV12-5 with TRBJ1-2; D gene ambiguous. CDR3 length: 15 residues. From germline, CDR1 is LGHNT and CDR2 FRNRAP. V lost 3 bases to trimming and J lost 0 bases, with 11 bases between them. As DNA, the CDR3 is TGTGCTAGTGGTTTCGGTAGGCCTACTAACTATGGCTACACCTTC. This gives the protein CASGFGRPTNYGYTF.

This clonotype was seen a handful of times. The chain recombines TRBV7-2 with TRBJ2-3, with D perhaps assigned TRBD1 or TRBD2 (5 bases each). V was shortened by 1 base and J by 0 bases, with 5 bases between the two germline ends. CDR3 length equals 14 residues. Germline V gene data show CDR1 as SGHTA and CDR2 as FQGNSA. This CDR3 reads CASSLGDSTDTQYF. The CDR3 DNA reads TGTGCCAGCAGCTTAGGGGACAGCACAGATACGCAGTATTTT.

V gene TRBV9 combines with J gene TRBJ2-5, with D tentatively TRBD2 (5 bases). Germline loops: CDR1 SGDLS, CDR2 YYNGEE. Trimming removed 3 bases at V and 3 bases at J, with 15 bases between. This CDR3 is 15 amino acids long. CDR3 loop: CASSAGGGREETQYF. In DNA form, the CDR3 reads TGTGCCAGCAGCGCGGGTGGAGGACGTGAAGAGACCCAGTACTTC. The whole variable domain, remainder taken from reference TRBV9 and TRBJ2-5, is DSGVTQTPKHLITATGQRVTLRCSPRSGDLSVYWYQQSLDQGLQFLIQYYNGEERAKGNILERFSAQQFPDLHSELNLSSLELGDSALYFCASSAGGGREETQYFGPGTRLLVL.

This chain uses TRBV18 with TRBJ2-5; 12 bases line up with TRBD2. With V trimmed by 5 bases and J by 4 bases, 5 bases remained unmatched. The CDR3 is 15 residues long. Germline V gene data show CDR1 as KGHSH and CDR2 as LQKENI. CDR3 loop: CASSAPGLAGETQYF. The DNA of the CDR3 is TGTGCCAGCTCAGCGCCGGGACTAGCGGGAGAGACCCAGTACTTC.

This clonotype came up once. The CDR3 sequence: CATSDVNTVNYEQFF. The CDR3 DNA reads as TGTGCCACCAGTGATGTAAATACTGTAAACTATGAGCAGTTCTTC. This sequence joins TRBV24-1 and TRBJ2-1; D not resolved. V was shortened by 3 bases and J by 8 bases, with 16 bases between the two germline ends. The germline V gene encodes CDR1 KGHDR and CDR2 SFDVKD. The length of the CDR3 is 15 residues.

The V and J genes are TRBV20-1 and TRBJ1-4, with 11 bases that match TRBD1. The V gene's germline CDR1 is DFQATT and CDR2 SNEGSKA (reference sequence). V dropped 3 bases and J dropped 3; count of bases not matched to a gene: 6. The CDR3 has 16 residues. CDR3 in amino acids: CSARVDRGLSNEKLFF. DNA of the CDR3: TGCAGTGCTAGGGTGGACAGGGGGCTTTCTAATGAAAAACTGTTTTTT.

The chain links TRBV20-1 to TRBJ1-2, with D unclear. The CDR3 loop spans 12 amino acids. The ends were cut back, 4 bases at V and 4 bases at J, with 10 bases in the middle. Germline values: CDR1 DFQATT, CDR2 SNEGSKA (reference sequence). CDR3 protein: CSAKDFSYGYTF. CDR3 in DNA: TGCAGTGCTAAAGATTTCTCCTATGGCTACACCTTC.

This chain uses TRBV19 with TRBJ2-2; the D call may be TRBD1 or TRBD2 (5 bases each). Germline V CDR1 and CDR2: LNHDA, SQIVND (reference sequence). V dropped 6 bases and J dropped 3 bases, with 5 bases sitting between them. The CDR3 loop spans 12 amino acids. CDR3 DNA sequence: TGTGCCAGTAGGGGACACACCGGGGAGCTGTTTTTT. It codes for CASRGHTGELFF.

This chain uses TRBV20-1 with TRBJ2-1; 12 nucleotides agree with TRBD2. V was clipped by 6 bases and J by 5 bases; unmatched bases: 8. CDR3 length equals 15 residues. Looked up from germline, CDR1 is DFQATT and CDR2 is SNEGSKA (reference sequence). CDR3 in DNA: TGCAGTGCCCAAAAACTAGCGGGGGGACACAATGAGCAGTTCTTC. As protein: CSAQKLAGGHNEQFF.

This clonotype showed up just once. V is TRBV5-1 and J is TRBJ2-5, with no clear D. V lost 0 bases and J 3 bases, leaving 6 bases between the germline ends. Germline-derived CDR1 and CDR2 are SGHRS and YFSETQ. CDR3 length equals 13 residues. The DNA for the CDR3 is TGCGCCAGCAGCTTGGTTCAGGAAGAGACCCAGTACTTC. It specifies CASSLVQEETQYF.

The chain combines TRBV2 with TRBJ2-2; D is unclear. V lost 5 bases and J 2 bases, leaving 6 bases between the germline ends. Germline V lookup: CDR1 SNHLY, CDR2 FYNNEI. The CDR3 is 13 amino acids. The CDR3: CASSRGNTGELFF. The DNA for the CDR3 is TGTGCCAGCAGTAGAGGAAACACCGGGGAGCTGTTTTTT.

The V and J genes are TRBV5-6 and TRBJ2-7; a possible D gene is TRBD1 (5 bases). The CDR3 covers 13 residues. V gave up 4 bases and J gave up 6 bases, with 14 bases separating them. Germline CDR1 is SGHDT and CDR2 is YYEEEE. The CDR3 coding sequence is TGTGCCAGCAGCGGGGCAGGGTTAGCCGAGCAGTACTTC. The encoded protein is CASSGAGLAEQYF.

This chain uses TRBV3-1 with TRBJ1-2, with TRBD1 matching 7 bases. The germline V gene encodes CDR1 LGHDT and CDR2 YNNKEL (reference sequence). The V gene end was trimmed by 2 bases and the J gene end by 3 bases; junction bases not matched to a gene: 6. CDR3 length equals 15 residues. The CDR3 is CASSQRGQNDYGYTF. In DNA, the CDR3 is TGTGCCAGCAGCCAAAGGGGGCAAAATGACTATGGCTACACCTTC.

The table lists this clonotype with a count of one. V gene TRBV5-1 combines with J gene TRBJ2-3; 13 nucleotides align to TRBD2. CDR3 length equals 18 residues. The V segment lost 4 bases and the J segment 0 bases; nucleotides outside the gene matches: 8. Germline-derived CDR1 and CDR2 are SGHRS and YFSETQ. The CDR3 nucleotides are TGCGCCAGCAGCCCGGGACTAGCGGGGCCTCCTAGCACAGATACGCAGTATTTT. Translated: CASSPGLAGPPSTDTQYF.

The V call is TRBV12-3 or TRBV12-4, the J call TRBJ2-1; D perhaps matches TRBD2 (5 bases). This CDR3 is 13 amino acids long. Deletions cut 6 bases from V and 5 bases from J, with 11 bases between. The CDR3 DNA reads TGTGCCAGCAGACCCACGGGGAACAATGAGCAGTTCTTC. This sequence encodes CASRPTGNNEQFF.

The chain has TRBV7-2 and TRBJ1-5; the D is unclear. The germline V and J ends were trimmed by 3 bases and 2 bases, with 5 bases remaining between them. The CDR3 has 13 residues. Germline CDR1 is SGHTA and CDR2 is FQGNSA. CDR3 sequence: CASSLRGNQPQHF. CDR3 nucleotides: TGTGCCAGCAGCTTGAGAGGCAATCAGCCCCAGCATTTT.

The chain joins TRBV11-3 to TRBJ1-2; tentative D call: TRBD1 (6 bases). V shed 6 bases and J shed 2 bases, with 22 bases lying between them. Germline values: CDR1 SGHNT, CDR2 YENEEA. The CDR3 runs 17 residues. The CDR3 loop is CASSRRGADAGNYGYTF. CDR3 nucleotide sequence: TGTGCCAGCAGTCGGCGGGGGGCCGACGCCGGGAACTATGGCTACACCTTC.

CDR3 DNA sequence: TGTGCCAGCAGCTTAGTTTGGGGCACAGATGAAAAACTGTTTTTT. Translating it yields CASSLVWGTDEKLFF. The chain joins TRBV11-2 to TRBJ1-4; D possibly corresponds to TRBD1 (5 bases). Germline values: CDR1 SGHAT, CDR2 FQNNGV. The V end was cut by 1 base, the J end by 6 bases, with 12 bases between. The CDR3 runs to 15 residues.

This rearrangement joins TRBV20-1 to TRBJ2-1; D remains ambiguous. Germline lookup yields CDR1 DFQATT and CDR2 SNEGSKA (reference sequence). With 1 base removed from V and 0 bases from J, the gap between germline ends came to 13 bases. This CDR3 has 16 residues. The chain's CDR3 is CSARGPMSGSYNEQFF. DNA for the CDR3: TGCAGTGCTAGAGGTCCTATGTCGGGCTCCTACAATGAGCAGTTCTTC.